The next 26 T cell receptor beta chains were all read from a single sample in a study of shared clonotypes between healthy human individuals. The method was immunoSEQ multiplex PCR; TCRdb's version includes in-frame clones alone and lacks a portion of them. The sample yields approximately 2.1 million clones, approximately 93% seen once. The sample taken for sequencing was naive CD4+ T cells from PBMCs. Subset indicated: CD45RA+ positively selected. The receptor set was obtained from a man aged 18 to 29 in good health. Some clones in this sample may be carry-over from other donors' samples.

The chain combines TRBV2 with TRBJ2-1, with D unresolved. This CDR3 has 15 amino acids. Trimming shortened V by 6 bases and J by 0 bases, and 12 bases separated the two germline ends. Germline V gives CDR1 SNHLY, CDR2 FYNNEI. CDR3 residues: CASRGKAFSYNEQFF. As DNA, the CDR3 is TGTGCCAGCAGGGGCAAGGCATTCTCCTACAATGAGCAGTTCTTC. Filled out from reference TRBV2 and TRBJ2-1, the complete variable domain reads EPEVTQTPSHQVTQMGQEVILRCVPISNHLYFYWYRQILGQKVEFLVSFYNNEISEKSEIFDDQFSVERPDGSNFTLKIRSTKLEDSAMYFCASRGKAFSYNEQFFGPGTRLTVL.

The chain combines TRBV19 with TRBJ2-7; 12 bases agree with TRBD2. CDR1 is LNHDA and CDR2 is SQIVND in the germline V gene (reference sequence). The V gene end was trimmed by 2 bases and the J gene end by 2 bases; junction bases not matched to a gene: 4. This CDR3 has 16 residues. The CDR3 protein is CASSILRTSGAYEQYF. The CDR3, as DNA: TGTGCCAGTAGTATACTAAGGACTAGCGGGGCCTACGAGCAGTACTTC. Complete variable domain (other parts from reference TRBV19 and TRBJ2-7): DGGITQSPKYLFRKEGQNVTLSCEQNLNHDAMYWYRQDPGQGLRLIYYSQIVNDFQKGDIAEGYSVSREKKESFPLTVTSAQKNPTAFYLCASSILRTSGAYEQYFGPGTRLTVT.

This rearrangement joins TRBV5-1 to TRBJ1-4; D is possibly TRBD1 (5 bases). The germline V gene has CDR1 SGHRS and CDR2 YFSETQ. The CDR3 is 16 amino acids. Trimming shortened V by 4 bases and J by 7 bases, and 20 bases separated the two germline ends. CDR3 loop: CASSAGAGQGGEKLFF. CDR3 nucleotides: TGCGCCAGCAGCGCCGGAGCCGGGCAGGGAGGTGAAAAACTGTTTTTT.

On this clone itself: The same CDR3 arises from other DNA sequences in this sample as well. CDR3 DNA sequence: TGTGCCAGCAGCCTCGGTCTCTCTGGAAACACCATATATTTT. This translates into CASSLGLSGNTIYF. The V call is TRBV6-5, the J call TRBJ1-3; D is unresolved. V dropped 6 bases and J dropped 0 bases, with 9 bases sitting between them. Germline CDR1 is MNHEY and CDR2 is SVGAGI. The CDR3 is 14 amino acids.

The chain joins TRBV6-1 to TRBJ1-2, with D hard to call. V lost 2 bases and J 4 bases, leaving 8 bases between the germline ends. The V gene's germline CDR1 is MNHNS and CDR2 SASEGT. The CDR3 loop spans 13 amino acids. As DNA, the CDR3 is TGTGCCAGCAGTGAACGGGTGGGCTATGGCTACACCTTC. It yields the protein CASSERVGYGYTF.

This rearrangement joins TRBV6-6 to TRBJ2-3, with 7 bases fitting TRBD1. Trimming cost V 6 bases and J 2 bases; bases outside gene matches: 5. Germline CDR1 reads MNHNY; CDR2 reads SVGAGI (reference sequence). This CDR3 region has 14 residues. The CDR3 loop is CASSRQGSTDTQYF. The CDR3 DNA is TGTGCCAGCAGCCGACAGGGATCCACAGATACGCAGTATTTT.

The V gene is TRBV5-6, the J gene TRBJ1-2; D remains ambiguous. V was shortened by 1 base and J by 5 bases, with 18 bases between the two germline ends. The CDR3 loop spans 16 amino acids. CDR1 SGHDT and CDR2 YYEEEE come from the germline V gene. CDR3 nucleotides: TGTGCCAGCAGCTTGTATGGACCCGTCCAACCGTATGGCTACACCTTC. The encoded protein is CASSLYGPVQPYGYTF.

The J gene is TRBJ2-3, the V gene TRBV27; 10 nucleotides align to TRBD2. V was pared by 4 bases and J by 2 bases, with 9 bases of the junction left unmatched. CDR1 is MNHEY, CDR2 SMNVEV, per germline (reference sequence). CDR3 length: 17 residues. The CDR3 protein is CASSSYRTSGLTDTQYF. In DNA, the CDR3 is TGTGCCAGCAGTTCCTATCGGACTAGCGGCCTCACAGATACGCAGTATTTT.

The rearrangement links TRBV4-1 to TRBJ1-1; no firm D call. This CDR3 is built from 17 residues. The germline V and J ends were trimmed by 2 bases and 5 bases, with 21 bases remaining between them. Looked up from germline, CDR1 is MGHRA and CDR2 is YSYEKL. The chain's CDR3 is CASSQPLEAGKRTEAFF. DNA of the CDR3: TGCGCCAGCAGCCAACCATTAGAGGCAGGTAAACGGACTGAAGCTTTCTTT.

This sequence joins TRBV18 and TRBJ2-5; no definite D call. Germline CDR1 KGHSH, CDR2 LQKENI. CDR3 length equals 14 residues. Trimming removed 0 bases from V and 7 bases from J, with 12 bases in between. The CDR3 is CASSPPLYSWTQYF. The DNA of the CDR3 is TGTGCCAGCTCACCACCGTTATACTCTTGGACCCAGTACTTC.

To note about this clone: The sample has other DNA sequences that encode this CDR3 too. The rearrangement uses TRBV18 and TRBJ2-3; no clear D gene. The V end was cut by 2 bases, the J end by 3 bases, with 6 bases between. The CDR3 length is 13 residues. CDR1 KGHSH and CDR2 LQKENI come from the germline V gene. This CDR3 reads CASSPGGTDTQYF. The CDR3 DNA reads TGTGCCAGCTCACCAGGCGGAACAGATACGCAGTATTTT.

The chain links TRBV7-2 to TRBJ2-7, with D uncertain. The CDR3 consists of 12 residues. The germline V gene has CDR1 SGHTA and CDR2 FQGNSA. V shed 5 bases and J shed 4 bases, with 9 bases lying between them. Written as DNA, the CDR3 is TGTGCCAGCAGCCGGTCGTGGTACGAGCAGTACTTC. Amino acids: CASSRSWYEQYF.

The chain employs TRBV28 and TRBJ1-1; D might be TRBD1 (5 bases). CDR1 is MDHEN, CDR2 SYDVKM, per germline. V shed 7 bases and J shed 10 bases, with 16 bases lying between them. The CDR3 spans 12 residues. The chain's CDR3 is CASTPSRGGAFF. CDR3 coding DNA: TGTGCCAGCACTCCTTCAAGGGGAGGAGCTTTCTTT.

This chain connects TRBV29-1 to TRBJ1-4; D is undetermined. CDR1 and CDR2 (germline): SQVTM, ANQGSEA. The V end was cut by 7 bases, the J end by 3 bases, with 12 bases between. The CDR3 is 13 amino acids. The CDR3 loop is CSAQEAANEKLFF. For the CDR3, the DNA is TGCAGCGCTCAGGAGGCTGCTAATGAAAAACTGTTTTTT.

The chain has TRBV9 and TRBJ1-1; perhaps TRBD1 as D (6 bases). Trimming took off 6 bases at V and 5 bases at J, with 20 bases between the two ends. Germline loops: CDR1 SGDLS, CDR2 YYNGEE. This CDR3 region has 15 residues. The CDR3 sequence is CASNREGGAGTEAFF. In DNA form, the CDR3 reads TGTGCCAGCAACCGCGAGGGGGGGGCAGGGACTGAAGCTTTCTTT.

J is TRBJ1-2 and V is TRBV27, with D perhaps matching TRBD1 (6 bases). V lost 2 bases to trimming and J lost 7 bases, with 11 bases between them. The germline V gene encodes CDR1 MNHEY and CDR2 SMNVEV (reference sequence). The CDR3 covers 13 residues. CDR3 sequence: CASSLIRGSGYTF. The CDR3 nucleotides are TGTGCCAGCAGTTTAATCAGGGGATCTGGCTACACCTTC.

The chain links TRBV19 to TRBJ1-2, with a possible D match to TRBD1 (5 bases). CDR1 and CDR2 from the germline V gene are LNHDA and SQIVND (reference sequence). The V end lost 8 bases, the J end lost 3 bases, and 16 bases lay between the germline ends. The CDR3 runs to 14 residues. The CDR3 loop is CASGRAHRDYGYTF. CDR3 coding DNA: TGTGCCAGTGGCAGGGCCCACCGAGACTATGGCTACACCTTC.

A note on this clone: Other DNA sequences in this sample translate to the same CDR3. The chain has TRBV18 and TRBJ1-2; D is unclear. Germline-derived CDR1 and CDR2 are KGHSH and LQKENI. The V gene lost 3 bases and the J gene lost 2 bases, with 7 bases spanning the gap. The CDR3 is 13 residues long. In DNA form, the CDR3 reads TGTGCCAGCTCACCGTCAGAGAACTATGGCTACACCTTC. Translation: CASSPSENYGYTF.

This chain's CDR3 is CASSKKRGNGYTF. CDR3 DNA: TGTGCCAGCAGCAAAAAAAGGGGCAACGGCTACACCTTC. The V gene is TRBV21-1, the J gene TRBJ1-2; TRBD1 is the table's D call, not checked against the DNA. TRBV21-1 is tagged as a pseudogene. The CDR3 loop spans 13 amino acids.

This rearrangement joins TRBV5-1 to TRBJ2-3; D not certain. Germline V lookup: CDR1 SGHRS, CDR2 YFSETQ. V lost 0 bases, J lost 2 bases, and 13 bases lay in between. This CDR3 is built from 16 residues. In DNA, the CDR3 is TGCGCCAGCAGCTTGGGGGGTCCAAGATACACAGATACGCAGTATTTT. Encoded protein: CASSLGGPRYTDTQYF.

The V gene is TRBV28, the J gene TRBJ2-2; a weak D match, TRBD2 (5 bases). Germline values: CDR1 MDHEN, CDR2 SYDVKM. V was trimmed by 6 bases and J by 4 bases, leaving 9 bases between them. The CDR3 length is 13 residues. For the CDR3, the DNA is TGTGCCAGCAGCCGGGAAGGCACCGGGGAGCTGTTTTTT. It translates to CASSREGTGELFF.

V is TRBV28 and J is TRBJ1-3; perhaps TRBD1 as D (5 bases). This CDR3 contains 13 residues. The germline V gene encodes CDR1 MDHEN and CDR2 SYDVKM. V lost 7 bases and J lost 4, with 11 bases in between. CDR3 bases: TGTGCCAGCACTCCAGGGTCAGGAAACACCATATATTTT. Translating gives CASTPGSGNTIYF.

V usage is TRBV5-1 and J usage is TRBJ1-2; 8 positions agree with TRBD1. J lost 3 bases, V lost 4 bases, and 2 bases had no gene match. Germline loops: CDR1 SGHRS, CDR2 YFSETQ. There are 13 residues in the CDR3. In DNA form, the CDR3 reads TGCGCCAGCAGCGTGGGACAGGACTATGGCTACACCTTC. Its translation: CASSVGQDYGYTF.

The chain employs TRBV6-5 and TRBJ2-5; 8 nucleotides line up with TRBD2. This CDR3 comprises 15 residues. Trimming removed 7 bases from V and 3 bases from J; junction bases left unmatched: 10. Looked up from germline, CDR1 is MNHEY and CDR2 is SVGAGI. The CDR3 sequence is CASKAGTSGEETQYF. The CDR3 bases are TGTGCCAGCAAAGCCGGAACTAGCGGAGAAGAGACCCAGTACTTC.

Only a few counts were recorded for this clone. This chain uses TRBV14 with TRBJ1-1; perhaps TRBD1 as D (5 bases). Germline CDR1 is SGHDN and CDR2 is FVKESK. Trimming took off 9 bases at V and 5 bases at J, with 16 bases between the two ends. This CDR3 comprises 13 residues. The CDR3 here is CASQVQEGTEAFF. The CDR3 DNA sequence: TGTGCCAGTCAAGTACAGGAGGGAACTGAAGCTTTCTTT. Based on the CDR3 plus reference TRBV14 and TRBJ1-1, the full variable domain is EAGVTQFPSHSVIEKGQTVTLRCDPISGHDNLYWYRRVMGKEIKFLLHFVKESKQDESGMPNNRFLAERTGGTYSTLKVQPAELEDSGVYFCASQVQEGTEAFFGQGTRLTVV.

The V call is TRBV11-2, the J call TRBJ1-2; the D gene is possibly TRBD1 (5 bases). The V and J ends lost 5 bases and 7 bases respectively, with 14 bases between them. Per germline, CDR1 SGHAT and CDR2 FQNNGV. The CDR3 totals 13 residues. In nucleotides, the CDR3 is TGTGCCAGCAGCCTAACAGGCGTCTCTGGCTACACCTTC. Its translation is CASSLTGVSGYTF. Complete variable domain (other parts from reference TRBV11-2 and TRBJ1-2): EAGVAQSPRYKIIEKRQSVAFWCNPISGHATLYWYQQILGQGPKLLIQFQNNGVVDDSQLPKDRFSAERLKGVDSTLKIQPAKLEDSAVYLCASSLTGVSGYTFGSGTRLTVV.